This T cell receptor (beta chain) emerged from a study of shared clonotypes between healthy human individuals. The CDR3 totals 15 residues. V gave up 5 bases and J gave up 5 bases; unmatched junction bases: 5. Germline CDR1 and CDR2: SGHNT and YYREEE (reference sequence). The study ran the assay at deep level. Method: immunoSEQ multiplex PCR; TCRdb's copy keeps in-frame clones and lacks some. Here the sample spans some 1.5 million clones, roughly 96% being singletons. The count of this clone is one. Its antigen is undetermined. Study conclusions and caveats: Naive CD4 clonotypes overlapped across a few donors at roughly 5.1%.

Sequenced sample: naive CD4+ T cells sorted from blood. Subset meaning: CD45RA+ positively selected. The receptor was isolated from a man aged 25-45 years in good health. The gene calls are TRBV5-4 and TRBJ2-1, with TRBD2 matching over 12 bases. The CDR3: CASRRTSGAHNEQFF. CDR3 in DNA: TGTGCCAGCAGGCGGACTAGCGGGGCGCACAATGAGCAGTTCTTC.